This note documents a single T cell receptor beta chain sequence. CDR1 and CDR2 from the germline V gene are SGHRS and YFSETQ. Trimming shortened V by 0 bases and J by 3 bases, and 16 bases separated the two germline ends. The CDR3 sequence is 16 residues long. Clones were sequenced by immunoSEQ multiplex PCR, and TCRdb holds only the in-frame ones, with some missing. The table has about 2.3 million clones, approximately 93% seen once. The data are from a study of shared clonotypes between healthy human individuals. This sequence joins TRBV5-1 and TRBJ2-7; a possible D gene is TRBD1 (6 bases). The material sequenced was naive CD4+ T cells from PBMCs. The subset is: CD45RA+ positively selected. The clonotype comes from a man aged 18 to 30 in good health. Some clones in this sample may be carry-over from other donors' samples. In DNA form, the CDR3 reads TGCGCCAGCAGCTTGGCCCCCTTAGACAGGAACTACGAGCAGTACTTC. It specifies CASSLAPLDRNYEQYF.